What follows are 12 T cell receptor beta chains derived from one specimen sequenced in a study of response to subunit inactivated influenza vaccine. TCRdb fed the RT-PCR reads into MiXCR, producing one record per CDR3 protein. This table holds roughly 710,000 distinct CDR3 sequences, 12% to 15% found once. The specimen was PBMCs from blood, collected 14 to 15 days before vaccination. These receptors were collected from a man aged 45-60 years who received an inactivated influenza vaccine.

The table lists this clonotype with a few counts. The chain couples TRBV6-2 or TRBV6-3 to TRBJ2-7; TRBD2 might be the D (6 bases). The CDR3 sequence is 14 residues long. Germline loops: CDR1 MNHEY, CDR2 SVGEGT. Trimming took off 0 bases at V and 5 bases at J, with 11 bases between the two ends. CDR3 in DNA: TGTGCCAGCAGTTACTCGGGAGGCCGCCACGAGCAGTACTTC. Translating gives CASSYSGGRHEQYF.

The V and J genes are TRBV9 and TRBJ1-2; D possibly corresponds to TRBD1 (6 bases). With 3 bases removed from V and 2 bases from J, the gap between germline ends came to 20 bases. The CDR3 contains 17 residues. The germline V gene encodes CDR1 SGDLS and CDR2 YYNGEE. CDR3 nucleotides: TGTGCCAGCAGCGCAGTGGGGGAAGGACAGCCCAACTATGGCTACACCTTC. The encoded protein is CASSAVGEGQPNYGYTF.

This clonotype was detected a few times. This chain uses TRBV14 with TRBJ1-4; no clear D gene. The CDR3 contains 16 residues. The V gene's germline CDR1 is SGHDN and CDR2 FVKESK. The V end was cut by 1 base, the J end by 3 bases, with 12 bases between. CDR3 amino acids: CASSQVWYGPNEKLFF. The DNA of the CDR3 is TGTGCCAGCAGCCAAGTATGGTACGGGCCTAATGAAAAACTGTTTTTT.

Only a few counts were recorded for this clonotype. The V gene is TRBV12-3 or TRBV12-4, the J gene TRBJ2-2; TRBD1 matches at 7 bases. The CDR3 sequence is 17 residues long. The trim removed 2 bases at V and 0 bases at J, leaving 6 bases unmatched. The CDR3 DNA sequence: TGTGCCAGCAGTTTATTTTTCGACAGGGCGAACACCGGGGAGCTGTTTTTT. It translates to CASSLFFDRANTGELFF.

This clonotype has just a few counts. The chain uses TRBV6-5 and TRBJ2-1; D is unclear. The CDR3 runs 14 residues. CDR1 MNHEY and CDR2 SVGAGI come from the germline V gene. V shed 0 bases and J shed 10 bases, with 13 bases lying between them. The CDR3 sequence is CASSYSSLLREQFF. In DNA form, the CDR3 reads TGTGCCAGCAGTTACTCGAGCCTCCTCAGAGAGCAGTTCTTC.

This clonotype was seen a few times. One end of the junction is discordant with germline, which a read error may explain. The rearrangement uses TRBV5-6 and TRBJ2-7; 8 nucleotides line up with TRBD1. CDR3 length: 15 amino acids. Germline V gene sequence: CDR1 SGHDT, CDR2 YYEEEE. The CDR3 here is CASSLDGQGSYGQYF. CDR3 bases: TGTGCCAGCAGCTTGGATGGACAGGGAAGTTACGGGCAGTACTTC.

This clonotype has more than one count but fewer than ten. The gene calls are TRBV5-1 and TRBJ2-5, with 8 bases matching TRBD2. This CDR3 is 14 amino acids long. The J segment lost 5 bases and the V segment lost 0 bases, leaving 3 bases of the junction unmatched. Germline CDR1 SGHRS, CDR2 YFSETQ. The CDR3 sequence is CASSLAGRGETQYF. The CDR3 nucleotides are TGCGCCAGCAGCTTGGCCGGGAGGGGTGAGACCCAGTACTTC.

This chain connects TRBV6-5 to TRBJ2-1, with D maybe TRBD2 (6 bases). Deletions cut 2 bases from V and 9 bases from J, with 14 bases between. The V gene's germline CDR1 is MNHEY and CDR2 SVGAGI. This CDR3 comprises 14 residues. Written as DNA, the CDR3 is TGTGCCAGCAGTTACACACCGGGAGTCGGTGAGCAGTTCTTC. It encodes CASSYTPGVGEQFF.

This clonotype was detected a few times. This chain uses TRBV20-1 with TRBJ2-6, with D unresolved. Germline-derived CDR1 and CDR2 are DFQATT and SNEGSKA (reference sequence). The germline V and J ends were trimmed by 3 bases and 2 bases, with 5 bases remaining between them. This CDR3 is 13 amino acids long. CDR3 protein: CSASMAGANVLTF. Here the CDR3 DNA reads TGCAGTGCTAGTATGGCTGGGGCCAACGTCCTGACTTTC.

This clonotype was seen ten or more times. V is TRBV4-3 and J is TRBJ1-4; TRBD1 is a possible D gene (6 bases). Trimming cost V 1 base and J 5 bases, with 14 bases left between them. The CDR3 loop spans 16 amino acids. Germline CDR1 is LGHNA and CDR2 is YSLEER. CDR3 DNA: TGCGCCAGCAGCCAAGGAAACAGGGCGCTAAATGAAAAACTGTTTTTT. It translates to CASSQGNRALNEKLFF.

This chain uses TRBV6-6 with TRBJ2-2; unclear D gene. This CDR3 contains 11 residues. The V gene lost 6 bases and the J gene lost 8 bases, with 7 bases spanning the gap. The V gene's germline CDR1 is MNHNY and CDR2 SVGAGI (reference sequence). CDR3 sequence reads: CASRFGGELFF. The CDR3 coding sequence is TGTGCCAGCAGGTTCGGTGGGGAGCTGTTTTTT.

This chain connects TRBV10-3 to TRBJ1-2; D remains unclear. CDR3 length: 14 amino acids. CDR1 ENHRY and CDR2 SYGVKD come from the germline V gene. Trimming left V 0 bases short and J 2 bases short, with 7 bases between. The CDR3 nucleotides read TGTGCCATCAGTGAGTCGGTACCCAACTATGGCTACACCTTC. Amino acids: CAISESVPNYGYTF.